This T cell receptor beta chain is drawn from a study of blood T cells in healthy people across ages. The germline gives CDR1 SGHTA, CDR2 FQGNSA. Trimming pared 1 base from V and 2 bases from J, leaving 12 bases between. The CDR3 extends over 16 amino acids. The table lists this clonotype with many counts. Using a J-beta primer mix together with a sample-barcoded 5' primer, a second PCR was run for roughly 6 to 11 cycles. TCRdb independently ran MiXCR on the 5' RACE reads; one entry per CDR3 protein. The sample yields about 650,000 distinct CDR3 sequences, about a third seen once. The rearrangement uses TRBV7-2 and TRBJ2-1; D might be TRBD1 (6 bases). This receptor was identified in a woman of 80 years or more in good health. The sample taken for sequencing was blood. The CDR3 is CASSLGQVPAYNEQFF. Here the CDR3 DNA reads TGTGCCAGCAGCTTAGGACAGGTGCCGGCCTACAATGAGCAGTTCTTC.